The rows below give T cell receptor beta chains drawn from one sample of a study of cytomegalovirus exposure and HLA in healthy donors. The table came from immunoSEQ multiplex PCR; TCRdb's copy has only in-frame clones and leaves some out. The table records over 95,000 clones, under 85% of them present only once. Sequencing was done on a sample of PBMCs. Receptors were obtained from a man in his forties or fifties in good health and CMV-seropositive. The CDR3 runs from the conserved cysteine through the conserved F or W. A D gene is named only where the DNA matches it firmly. A row's size may be missing; if present it is once, few, many or a size class.

CDR3aa: CASSLWGGAQETQYF
CDR3nt: TGTGCCAGCAGCTTATGGGGGGGGGCCCAAGAGACCCAGTACTTC
abundance: .
j_gene: TRBJ2-5
v_gene: TRBV7-3
d_gene: .

CDR3aa: CASSLFRGGRDYEQYF
CDR3nt: TGTGCCAGCAGCTTATTTCGCGGGGGGCGCGACTACGAGCAGTACTTC
abundance: few
j_gene: TRBJ2-7
v_gene: TRBV7-9
d_gene: TRBD2

CDR3aa: CASQGAENLGSPEAFF
CDR3nt: TGTGCCAGTCAGGGGGCGGAGAATTTAGGGAGCCCTGAAGCTTTCTTT
abundance: .
j_gene: TRBJ1-1
v_gene: TRBV5-3
d_gene: TRBD1

CDR3aa: CASSSITGTGELFF
CDR3nt: TGTGCCAGCAGCTCGATCACAGGGACCGGGGAGCTATTTTTT
abundance: once
j_gene: TRBJ2-2
v_gene: TRBV7-6
d_gene: .

CDR3aa: CASTRDTKNNYGYTF
CDR3nt: TGTGCCAGCACCCGGGACACTAAAAATAACTATGGCTACACCTTC
abundance: once
j_gene: TRBJ1-2
v_gene: TRBV9
d_gene: .

CDR3aa: CASSVEPSFNSEQYF
CDR3nt: TGTGCCAGCAGCGTAGAGCCTAGTTTTAACTCCGAGCAGTACTTC
abundance: .
j_gene: TRBJ2-7
v_gene: TRBV9
d_gene: .

CDR3aa: CASSQDRPGEETQYF
CDR3nt: TGCGCCAGCAGCCAAGATCGGCCAGGGGAAGAGACCCAGTACTTC
abundance: .
j_gene: TRBJ2-5
v_gene: TRBV4-1
d_gene: .

CDR3aa: CASSLQGNSPLHF
CDR3nt: TGCGCCAGCAGCTTGCAGGGAAATTCACCCCTCCACTTT
abundance: .
j_gene: TRBJ1-6
v_gene: TRBV5-1
d_gene: .

CDR3aa: CASSLTGSEQYF
CDR3nt: TGTGCCAGCAGTCTCACAGGTTCCGAGCAGTACTTC
abundance: .
j_gene: TRBJ2-7
v_gene: TRBV28
d_gene: .

CDR3aa: CASRPRGRGETQYF
CDR3nt: TGTGCCAGCAGACCCAGGGGACGAGGGGAGACCCAGTACTTC
abundance: few
j_gene: TRBJ2-5
v_gene: TRBV6-5
d_gene: .

CDR3aa: CASSRDWGEQYF
CDR3nt: TGTGCCAGCAGCCGGGACTGGGGGGAGCAGTACTTC
abundance: .
j_gene: TRBJ2-7
v_gene: TRBV11-3
d_gene: .

CDR3aa: CASSQVGSGGNEQFF
CDR3nt: TGCGCCAGCAGCCAAGTTGGTAGCGGGGGGAATGAGCAGTTCTTC
abundance: few
j_gene: TRBJ2-1
v_gene: TRBV4-3
d_gene: TRBD2

CDR3aa: CASSSNQGRGEKLFF
CDR3nt: TGCGCCAGCAGTTCCAACCAGGGAAGGGGTGAAAAACTGTTTTTT
abundance: .
j_gene: TRBJ1-4
v_gene: TRBV6-5
d_gene: .

CDR3aa: CASSQGGTEETQYF
CDR3nt: TGTGCCAGCAGCCAAGGGGGGACAGAAGAGACCCAGTACTTC
abundance: .
j_gene: TRBJ2-5
v_gene: TRBV4-2
d_gene: TRBD1

CDR3aa: CASRQGAEAFF
CDR3nt: TGTGCCAGCAGGCAGGGGGCTGAAGCTTTCTTT
abundance: once
j_gene: TRBJ1-1
v_gene: TRBV6-5
d_gene: TRBD1

CDR3aa: CASSQGRGGTNYGYTF
CDR3nt: TGCGCCAGCAGCCAAGGGAGGGGGGGAACTAACTATGGCTACACCTTC
abundance: .
j_gene: TRBJ1-2
v_gene: TRBV4-1
d_gene: .

CDR3aa: CAIRRDDTYEQYF
CDR3nt: TGTGCCATCAGGCGGGACGACACCTACGAGCAGTACTTC
abundance: .
j_gene: TRBJ2-7
v_gene: TRBV10-3
d_gene: .

CDR3aa: CASRNRYNEQFF
CDR3nt: TGTGCCAGCAGGAACAGGTACAATGAGCAGTTCTTC
abundance: .
j_gene: TRBJ2-1
v_gene: TRBV27
d_gene: .

CDR3aa: CASSQDRLATGADTQYF
CDR3nt: TGCGCCAGCAGCCAAGATAGGCTAGCCACGGGGGCAGATACGCAGTATTTT
abundance: once
j_gene: TRBJ2-3
v_gene: TRBV4-3
d_gene: .

CDR3aa: CASSDRTGITDTQYF
CDR3nt: TGTGCCAGCAGTGACCGGACGGGGATCACAGATACGCAGTATTTT
abundance: .
j_gene: TRBJ2-3
v_gene: TRBV6-1
d_gene: .

CDR3aa: CAISGPLAGGPRVYEQYF
CDR3nt: TGTGCCATCAGTGGTCCACTAGCGGGGGGGCCCCGGGTATACGAGCAGTACTTC
abundance: once
j_gene: TRBJ2-7
v_gene: TRBV10-3
d_gene: TRBD2

CDR3aa: CASSSGGRDSPLHF
CDR3nt: TGTGCCAGCAGCTCAGGGGGCAGAGATTCACCCCTCCACTTT
abundance: .
j_gene: TRBJ1-6
v_gene: TRBV5-4
d_gene: TRBD1

CDR3aa: CASSSDWDRGPTGELFF
CDR3nt: TGTGCCAGCAGTTCAGATTGGGACAGGGGGCCCACCGGGGAGCTGTTTTTT
abundance: .
j_gene: TRBJ2-2
v_gene: TRBV7-9
d_gene: TRBD1

CDR3aa: CASSLAGKSPRYGYTF
CDR3nt: TGTGCCAGCAGCTTGGCGGGGAAAAGCCCCCGCTATGGCTACACCTTC
abundance: .
j_gene: TRBJ1-2
v_gene: TRBV5-4
d_gene: .

CDR3aa: CASSLDWSTDTQYF
CDR3nt: TGTGCCAGCAGTCTGGACTGGAGCACAGATACGCAGTATTTT
abundance: .
j_gene: TRBJ2-3
v_gene: TRBV2
d_gene: .

CDR3aa: CASSPGIVRTVNTGELFF
CDR3nt: TGCGCCAGCAGCCCTGGTATTGTTAGGACAGTGAACACCGGGGAGCTGTTTTTT
abundance: .
j_gene: TRBJ2-2
v_gene: TRBV4-1
d_gene: .

CDR3aa: CASSPLVDEQYF
CDR3nt: TGTGCCAGCAGCCCCTTGGTAGACGAGCAGTACTTC
abundance: .
j_gene: TRBJ2-7
v_gene: TRBV7-9
d_gene: .

CDR3aa: CASSLLRSSYEQYF
CDR3nt: TGTGCCAGCAGTTTACTTCGCAGCTCCTACGAGCAGTACTTC
abundance: .
j_gene: TRBJ2-7
v_gene: TRBV27
d_gene: .

CDR3aa: CASSLDRGSWNEQYF
CDR3nt: TGTGCCAGCAGCTTGGACAGGGGATCCTGGAACGAGCAGTACTTC
abundance: .
j_gene: TRBJ2-7
v_gene: TRBV7-3
d_gene: TRBD1

CDR3aa: CASRKDLLAIRAKMNTEAFF
CDR3nt: TGCGCCAGCAGAAAAGACCTCCTAGCAATTCGTGCTAAGATGAACACTGAAGCTTTCTTT
abundance: .
j_gene: TRBJ1-1
v_gene: TRBV5-1
d_gene: .

CDR3aa: CASGLGSGGAKGTQYF
CDR3nt: TGTGCTAGTGGTTTGGGGAGCGGGGGGGCCAAGGGTACGCAGTATTTT
abundance: .
j_gene: TRBJ2-3
v_gene: TRBV12-5
d_gene: TRBD2

CDR3aa: CASSLSGHYGYTF
CDR3nt: TGTGCCAGCAGCCTCAGCGGCCACTATGGCTACACCTTC
abundance: .
j_gene: TRBJ1-2
v_gene: TRBV28
d_gene: .

CDR3aa: CASSLGTSASSYEQYF
CDR3nt: TGTGCCAGCAGCTTAGGTACTAGCGCTAGCTCCTACGAGCAGTACTTC
abundance: .
j_gene: TRBJ2-7
v_gene: TRBV7-9
d_gene: TRBD2

CDR3aa: CASSTTDRSHEQFF
CDR3nt: TGTGCCAGCAGTACTACGGACAGGTCGCATGAGCAGTTCTTC
abundance: .
j_gene: TRBJ2-1
v_gene: TRBV6-6
d_gene: TRBD1

CDR3aa: CASSLAGFEQYF
CDR3nt: TGTGCCAGCAGCTTGGCAGGGTTCGAGCAGTACTTC
abundance: .
j_gene: TRBJ2-7
v_gene: TRBV5-4
d_gene: .

CDR3aa: CASSEQMLNTEAFF
CDR3nt: TGTGCCAGCAGTGAGCAGATGCTGAACACTGAAGCTTTCTTT
abundance: .
j_gene: TRBJ1-1
v_gene: TRBV2
d_gene: .

CDR3aa: CASSLGPGQGAPGANVLTF
CDR3nt: TGTGCCAGCAGCTTGGGACCGGGACAGGGGGCGCCTGGGGCCAACGTCCTGACTTTC
abundance: once
j_gene: TRBJ2-6
v_gene: TRBV5-5
d_gene: TRBD1

CDR3aa: CASSQVTGQWEQYF
CDR3nt: TGCGCCAGCAGCCAAGTTACAGGGCAGTGGGAGCAGTACTTC
abundance: .
j_gene: TRBJ2-7
v_gene: TRBV4-3
d_gene: .

CDR3aa: CASSSPGTGFGGYTF
CDR3nt: TGTGCCAGCAGCTCCCCCGGGACAGGTTTTGGCGGCTACACCTTC
abundance: .
j_gene: TRBJ1-2
v_gene: TRBV28
d_gene: TRBD1

CDR3aa: CASSPIQGETQYF
CDR3nt: TGTGCCAGCAGTCCAATACAGGGGGAGACCCAGTACTTC
abundance: once
j_gene: TRBJ2-5
v_gene: TRBV2
d_gene: TRBD1

CDR3aa: CASRGDRGVGTDTQYF
CDR3nt: TGTGCCAGCAGGGGGGACAGGGGAGTGGGCACAGATACGCAGTATTTT
abundance: .
j_gene: TRBJ2-3
v_gene: TRBV6-6
d_gene: TRBD1

CDR3aa: CASSSRGSNQPQHF
CDR3nt: TGTGCCAGCAGCTCCCGGGGGAGCAATCAGCCCCAGCATTTT
abundance: .
j_gene: TRBJ1-5
v_gene: TRBV7-2
d_gene: .

CDR3aa: CASSKRTVAYEQYF
CDR3nt: TGCGCCAGCTCGAAACGTACAGTAGCCTACGAGCAGTACTTC
abundance: .
j_gene: TRBJ2-7
v_gene: TRBV4-1
d_gene: .

CDR3aa: CASSWGGVNSDTQYF
CDR3nt: TGTGCCAGCAGTTGGGGGGGAGTAAACTCAGATACGCAGTATTTT
abundance: once
j_gene: TRBJ2-3
v_gene: TRBV27
d_gene: TRBD2

CDR3aa: CASRPGTGVGYGYTF
CDR3nt: TGTGCCAGTAGGCCTGGGACAGGGGTTGGCTATGGCTACACCTTC
abundance: medium-sized
j_gene: TRBJ1-2
v_gene: TRBV19
d_gene: TRBD1

CDR3aa: CASSLYGIGRRADTQYF
CDR3nt: TGTGCCAGCAGCTTATATGGAATCGGACGCAGGGCAGATACGCAGTATTTT
abundance: .
j_gene: TRBJ2-3
v_gene: TRBV5-6
d_gene: .

CDR3aa: CASSQAGGRETQYF
CDR3nt: TGTGCCAGCAGCCAAGCAGGGGGGAGGGAGACCCAGTACTTC
abundance: few
j_gene: TRBJ2-5
v_gene: TRBV4-2
d_gene: .

CDR3aa: CASSRVQGVTEAFF
CDR3nt: TGTGCCAGCAGCCGGGTACAGGGGGTAACTGAAGCTTTCTTT
abundance: .
j_gene: TRBJ1-1
v_gene: TRBV7-2
d_gene: TRBD1

CDR3aa: CASSLGNRDYTF
CDR3nt: TGTGCCAGCAGCTTAGGGAACAGGGACTACACCTTC
abundance: .
j_gene: TRBJ1-2
v_gene: TRBV11-1
d_gene: .

CDR3aa: CASSFTSGGARNEQFF
CDR3nt: TGTGCCAGCAGCTTTACTAGCGGGGGGGCTAGAAATGAGCAGTTCTTC
abundance: .
j_gene: TRBJ2-1
v_gene: TRBV7-9
d_gene: TRBD2

CDR3aa: CASWPQGMNTEAFF
CDR3nt: TGTGCCAGCTGGCCCCAGGGAATGAACACTGAAGCTTTCTTT
abundance: .
j_gene: TRBJ1-1
v_gene: TRBV27
d_gene: .

CDR3aa: CSVGTGGNYGYTF
CDR3nt: TGCAGCGTAGGGACAGGGGGAAACTATGGCTACACCTTC
abundance: .
j_gene: TRBJ1-2
v_gene: TRBV29-1
d_gene: TRBD1